Following are 2 T cell receptor beta chains from one sample sequenced in a study of spatial heterogeneity in lung cancer. Study-level findings and limits: Tumor mutation count correlated with how many alpha and beta TCRs expanded intratumorally.

Time point here: sample taken at primary tumor resection. For these receptors, no antigen is known. TCRdb redid the calling of the 5' RACE reads with MiXCR, one entry per CDR3 protein. The table includes fewer than 20,000 distinct CDR3 sequences, 7.5% detected once. The input for sequencing was lung tumor tissue, taken at surgery. The origin of the receptors is a male donor with early-stage non-small cell lung cancer.

The table lists this clonotype with many counts. The chain joins TRBV6-6 to TRBJ1-1, with 7 bases identical to TRBD1. Trimming cost V 4 bases and J 4 bases; bases outside gene matches: 6. The CDR3 is 14 residues long. Germline CDR1 reads MNHNY; CDR2 reads SVGAGI (reference sequence). CDR3 sequence reads: CASSFHSGGTEAFF. DNA for the CDR3: TGTGCCAGCAGTTTTCATTCAGGGGGCACTGAAGCTTTCTTT.

This clonotype is labeled as medium-sized. This chain uses TRBV12-3 or TRBV12-4 with TRBJ1-5, with D uncertain. Trimming cost V 5 bases and J 0 bases, with 14 bases left between them. The CDR3 sequence is 16 residues long. The CDR3 loop reads CASSPSLVFSNQPQHF. The CDR3 bases are TGTGCCAGCAGTCCCTCGTTAGTCTTTAGCAATCAGCCCCAGCATTTT.